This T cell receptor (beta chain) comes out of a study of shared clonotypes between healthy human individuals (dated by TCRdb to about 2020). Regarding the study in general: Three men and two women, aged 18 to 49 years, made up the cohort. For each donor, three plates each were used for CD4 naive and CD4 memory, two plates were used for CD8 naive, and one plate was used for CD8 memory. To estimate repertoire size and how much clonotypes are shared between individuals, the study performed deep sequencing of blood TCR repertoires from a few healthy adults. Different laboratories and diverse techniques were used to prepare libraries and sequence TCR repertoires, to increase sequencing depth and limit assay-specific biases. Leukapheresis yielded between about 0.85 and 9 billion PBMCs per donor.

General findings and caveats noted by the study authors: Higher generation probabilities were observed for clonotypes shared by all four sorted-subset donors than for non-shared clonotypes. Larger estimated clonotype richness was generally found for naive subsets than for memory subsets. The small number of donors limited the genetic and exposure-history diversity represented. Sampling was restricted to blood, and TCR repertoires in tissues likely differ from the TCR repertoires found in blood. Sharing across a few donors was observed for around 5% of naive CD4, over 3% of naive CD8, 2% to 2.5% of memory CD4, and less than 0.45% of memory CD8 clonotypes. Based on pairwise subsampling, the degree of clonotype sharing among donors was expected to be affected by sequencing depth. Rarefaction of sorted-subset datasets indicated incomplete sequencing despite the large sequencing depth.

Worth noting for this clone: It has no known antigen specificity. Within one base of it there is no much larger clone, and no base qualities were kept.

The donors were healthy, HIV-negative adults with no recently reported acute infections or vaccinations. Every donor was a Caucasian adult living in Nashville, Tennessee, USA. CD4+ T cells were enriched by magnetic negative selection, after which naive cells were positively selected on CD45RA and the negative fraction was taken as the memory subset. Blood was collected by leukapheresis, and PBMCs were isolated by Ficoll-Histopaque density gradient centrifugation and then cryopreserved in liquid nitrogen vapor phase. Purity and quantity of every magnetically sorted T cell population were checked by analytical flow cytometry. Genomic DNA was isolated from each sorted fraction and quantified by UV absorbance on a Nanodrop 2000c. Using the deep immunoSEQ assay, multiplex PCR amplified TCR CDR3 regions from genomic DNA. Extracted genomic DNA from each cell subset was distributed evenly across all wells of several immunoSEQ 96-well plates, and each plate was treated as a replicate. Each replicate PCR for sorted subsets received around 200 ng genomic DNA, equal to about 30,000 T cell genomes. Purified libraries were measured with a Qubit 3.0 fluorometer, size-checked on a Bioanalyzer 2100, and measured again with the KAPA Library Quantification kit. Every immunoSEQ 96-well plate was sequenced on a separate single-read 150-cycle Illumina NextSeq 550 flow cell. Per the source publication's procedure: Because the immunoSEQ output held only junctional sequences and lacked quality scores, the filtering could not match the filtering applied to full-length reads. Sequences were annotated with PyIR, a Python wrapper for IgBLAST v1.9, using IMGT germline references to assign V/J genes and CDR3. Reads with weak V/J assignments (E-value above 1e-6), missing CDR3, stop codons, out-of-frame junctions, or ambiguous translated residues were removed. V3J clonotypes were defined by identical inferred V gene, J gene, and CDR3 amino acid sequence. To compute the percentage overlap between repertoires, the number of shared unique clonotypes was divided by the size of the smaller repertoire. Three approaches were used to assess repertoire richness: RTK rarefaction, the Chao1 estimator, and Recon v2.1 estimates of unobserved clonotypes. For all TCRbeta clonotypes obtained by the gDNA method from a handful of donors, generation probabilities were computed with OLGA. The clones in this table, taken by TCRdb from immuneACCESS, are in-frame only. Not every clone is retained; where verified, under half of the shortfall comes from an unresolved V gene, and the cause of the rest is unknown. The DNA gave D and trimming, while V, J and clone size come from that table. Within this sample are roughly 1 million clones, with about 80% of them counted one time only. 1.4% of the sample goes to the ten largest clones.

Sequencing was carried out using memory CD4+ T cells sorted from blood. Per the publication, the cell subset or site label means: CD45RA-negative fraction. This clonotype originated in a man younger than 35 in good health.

The DNA is as follows: TGTGCCAGCAGTTCTTTGGAAAAACTGTTTTTT. Its protein is CASSSLEKLFF. Recombination joined TRBV5-5 with TRBJ1-4, with an unclear D gene assignment. The V and J ends are trimmed by 5 bases and 8 bases, leaving 7 bases between them. Including the terminal cysteine and phenylalanine, the CDR3 comprises 11 residues. CDR3 DNA only is kept here, 33 bases in frame from base 1. As encoded in the germline V gene (reference sequence), CDR1 is SGHKS while CDR2 is YYEKEE.